This T cell receptor (beta chain) was sequenced for a study of blood T cell repertoires in COVID-19. TCRdb keeps only in-frame clones here, not all; method: immunoSEQ multiplex PCR. This sample has 120,000 to 150,000 clones, with around 83% found just once. V lost 4 bases and J lost 3; bases outside the gene matches: 5. CDR1 and CDR2 (germline): LGHNT, FRNRAP. The CDR3 is 14 residues long. Study members were between 18 and 89 years old and lived in approximately 25 US regions. This sequence joins TRBV12-5 and TRBJ2-7, with 8 bases that match TRBD1. The source material was PBMCs or T cells enriched from blood (not recorded which). This TCR was sampled from a woman aged 50 to 65 who had been exposed to COVID-19. Here the CDR3 reads CASGSPGQVYEQYF. The CDR3 region has the DNA TGTGCTAGTGGTTCCCCGGGACAGGTCTACGAGCAGTACTTC.